This T cell receptor beta chain was identified in a study of post-analysis software for immune sequencing data. As regards this clonotype: Its cognate antigen is unknown.

CDR1 SGHTA and CDR2 FQGNSA come from the germline V gene. Trimming shortened V by 5 bases and J by 9 bases, and 14 bases separated the two germline ends. The CDR3 runs 13 residues. Prepared TCR beta cDNA libraries contained unique molecular identifiers. Via MiXCR, TCRdb re-called the PCR reads, giving one row per CDR3 protein. The sample yields approximately 690,000 distinct CDR3 sequences, roughly three fifths seen once. Overall study findings and caveats: In patients, about 5 TRBV segments were more frequent than in controls, with TRBV5-6, TRBV5-1 and TRBV20-1 among them. When compared against controls, multiple sclerosis patients showed significantly lower normalized Chao1 diversity.

The clonotype comes from a girl aged 2 to 10 with multiple sclerosis. The chain combines TRBV7-2 with TRBJ2-1; maybe TRBD1 (5 bases). The sample taken for sequencing was blood. CDR3 coding DNA: TGTGCCAGCAGCCCCCGGGCCGACAGTGAGCAGTTCTTC. As protein: CASSPRADSEQFF.